Following are 24 T cell receptor beta chains from one sample sequenced in a study of blood T cell repertoires in COVID-19 (dated by TCRdb to between 2020 and 2021). Libraries were made using the immunoSEQ multiplex PCR assay. TCRdb re-hosts the immuneACCESS table, in-frame sequences only. Its copies lack some clones; in the studies checked, an unresolved V gene accounts for under half of them, and the cause for the rest is not known. The sample records approximately 80,000 clones, around 81% of which are singletons. 2% to 2.5% of the sample is in the top ten clones. Sequencing was performed on peripheral blood. The receptors shown here come from a woman in her sixties or seventies with acute or convalescent COVID-19.

The V gene is TRBV5-4, the J gene TRBJ2-6; D is perhaps TRBD1 (6 bases). V was pared by 0 bases and J by 0 bases, with 10 bases between. The germline gives CDR1 SGHNT, CDR2 YYREEE (reference sequence). The CDR3 loop spans 17 amino acids. Here the CDR3 DNA reads TGTGCCAGCAGCTTGGGGGACACGGTCTCTGGGGCCAACGTCCTGACTTTC. Translated, it gives CASSLGDTVSGANVLTF.

This sequence joins TRBV20-1 and TRBJ2-3, with D possibly TRBD2 on 6 matching bases. With 3 bases removed from V and 0 bases from J, the gap between germline ends came to 22 bases. CDR1 DFQATT and CDR2 SNEGSKA come from the germline V gene (reference sequence). The CDR3 loop spans 18 amino acids. The CDR3 sequence: CSASVGGFYSKSTDTQYF. The CDR3 DNA follows: TGCAGTGCTAGTGTGGGAGGATTTTATTCTAAGAGCACAGATACGCAGTATTTT.

In this sample, this clone turned up a few times. The chain recombines TRBV24-1 with TRBJ1-2; D is uncertain. Trimming stripped 4 bases from V and 6 bases from J, with 11 bases between. Per germline, CDR1 KGHDR and CDR2 SFDVKD. This CDR3 has 13 amino acids. CDR3 protein: CATSDPHTDGYTF. The DNA for the CDR3 is TGTGCCACCAGTGACCCCCACACCGATGGCTACACCTTC.

The chain has TRBV27 and TRBJ2-7; D may be TRBD1 (6 bases). The ends were cut back, 7 bases at V and 3 bases at J, with 13 bases in the middle. There are 13 residues in the CDR3. CDR1 and CDR2 (germline): MNHEY, SMNVEV (reference sequence). CDR3 residues: CASKQGRLYEQYF. In DNA form, the CDR3 reads TGTGCCAGCAAACAGGGACGACTCTACGAGCAGTACTTC.

CDR3 protein: CASSYAAHGSQPQHF. CDR3 coding DNA: TGTGCCAGCAGTTATGCGGCCCATGGGAGTCAGCCCCAGCATTTT. The chain has TRBV6-5 and TRBJ1-5; D ambiguous. Germline loops: CDR1 MNHEY, CDR2 SVGAGI. The CDR3 runs to 15 residues. The V end lost 3 bases, the J end lost 6 bases, and 15 bases lay between the germline ends.

The rearrangement uses TRBV5-1 and TRBJ2-2; 9 nucleotides agree with TRBD2. J gave up 6 bases and V 4 bases, and 10 bases lay outside the gene matches. The CDR3 runs to 16 residues. The germline CDR1 and CDR2 sequences are SGHRS and YFSETQ. CDR3 sequence reads: CASSGDSGGRSGELFF. CDR3 in DNA: TGCGCCAGCAGCGGAGATAGCGGGGGAAGGTCCGGGGAGCTGTTTTTT. Full variable domain (missing parts from reference TRBV5-1 and TRBJ2-2): KAGVTQTPRYLIKTRGQQVTLSCSPISGHRSVSWYQQTPGQGLQFLFEYFSETQRNKGNFPGRFSGRQFSNSRSEMNVSTLELGDSALYLCASSGDSGGRSGELFFGEGSRLTVL.

This clone has only one observation. The chain joins TRBV28 to TRBJ1-2; no clear D. Germline CDR1 and CDR2: MDHEN and SYDVKM. The ends were cut back, 7 bases at V and 4 bases at J, with 13 bases in the middle. CDR3 length: 13 amino acids. The CDR3 region has the DNA TGTGCCAGCACCCCAGCGGTCCTCTATGGCTACACCTTC. This gives the protein CASTPAVLYGYTF.

The chain employs TRBV29-1 and TRBJ1-1, with 9 bases lining up with TRBD1. V shed 7 bases, J shed 1 base, and the junction held 10 bases outside the gene matches. This CDR3 has 15 amino acids. Germline CDR1 reads SQVTM; CDR2 reads ANQGSEA. CDR3 DNA sequence: TGCAGCGCTAGGGACAGGGAGTGGTGGAACACTGAAGCTTTCTTT. Translating gives CSARDREWWNTEAFF.

The chain carries TRBV28 and TRBJ1-2; no clear D. V lost 7 bases and J 1 base, leaving 10 bases between the germline ends. Germline CDR1 and CDR2: MDHEN and SYDVKM. This CDR3 is built from 13 residues. The CDR3 loop reads CASKLGGNYGYTF. CDR3 sequence (DNA): TGTGCCAGCAAATTAGGAGGTAACTATGGCTACACCTTC.

This rearrangement joins TRBV11-3 to TRBJ1-3; D not resolved. Trimming removed 0 bases from V and 4 bases from J, with 4 bases in between. Germline V gene data show CDR1 as SGHNT and CDR2 as YENEEA. CDR3 length: 13 residues. CDR3 sequence: CASSLEQGNTIYF. DNA of the CDR3: TGTGCCAGCAGCTTAGAACAGGGAAACACCATATATTTT. Full variable domain (missing parts from reference TRBV11-3 and TRBJ1-3): EAGVVQSPRYKIIEKKQPVAFWCNPISGHNTLYWYLQNLGQGPELLIRYENEEAVDDSQLPKDRFSAERLKGVDSTLKIQPAELGDSAVYLCASSLEQGNTIYFGEGSWLTVV.

This clone was picked up a small number of times. The chain employs TRBV5-4 and TRBJ1-4; D gene uncertain. The length of the CDR3 is 14 residues. Trimming left V 6 bases short and J 11 bases short, with 20 bases between. The germline gives CDR1 SGHNT, CDR2 YYREEE (reference sequence). The CDR3 loop reads CASTDPQVDGKLFF. CDR3 DNA: TGTGCCAGCACTGACCCCCAAGTAGACGGGAAACTGTTTTTT. Complete variable domain (other parts from reference TRBV5-4 and TRBJ1-4): ETGVTQSPTHLIKTRGQQVTLRCSSQSGHNTVSWYQQALGQGPQFIFQYYREEENGRGNFPPRFSGLQFPNYSSELNVNALELDDSALYLCASTDPQVDGKLFFGSGTQLSVL.

The chain couples TRBV2 to TRBJ1-1; weak D call: TRBD1 (5 bases). The CDR3 is made up of 14 amino acids. Germline V lookup: CDR1 SNHLY, CDR2 FYNNEI. V lost 6 bases and J 1 base, leaving 12 bases between the germline ends. CDR3 DNA: TGTGCCAGCAGAAGGTATAGGGGGAACACTGAAGCTTTCTTT. This gives the protein CASRRYRGNTEAFF.

The chain carries TRBV5-1 and TRBJ2-7; 7 bases match TRBD2. Germline lookup yields CDR1 SGHRS and CDR2 YFSETQ. Losses at the gene ends were 4 bases for V and 2 bases for J; bases not matched to a gene: 6. The CDR3 runs to 14 residues. The CDR3 DNA reads as TGCGCCAGCAGCCCAACCGGGACTACCTACGAGCAGTACTTC. Translated: CASSPTGTTYEQYF.

The gene calls are TRBV28 and TRBJ1-5; 8 bases match TRBD1. CDR1 and CDR2 from the germline V gene are MDHEN and SYDVKM. V was clipped by 10 bases and J by 0 bases; unmatched bases: 14. The CDR3 runs 17 residues. This CDR3 is CAILSPTGGYSNQPQHF. Here the CDR3 DNA reads TGTGCCATCCTAAGCCCCACAGGGGGATATAGCAATCAGCCCCAGCATTTT.

This clone was seen more than once but under ten times. DNA of the CDR3: TGTGCCAGCAGTTTTAGTTCGGGGGGAGCTTTCTTT. Its translation: CASSFSSGGAFF. The chain is built from TRBV28 and TRBJ1-1, with a possible D match to TRBD1 (5 bases). V shed 3 bases and J shed 10 bases, with 12 bases lying between them. Germline values: CDR1 MDHEN, CDR2 SYDVKM. This CDR3 has 12 amino acids. The full variable domain, with the rest looked up from reference TRBV28 and TRBJ1-1, is DVKVTQSSRYLVKRTGEKVFLECVQDMDHENMFWYRQDPGLGLRLIYFSYDVKMKEKGDIPEGYSVSREKKERFSLILESASTNQTSMYLCASSFSSGGAFFGQGTRLTVV.

This clone has just one count. CDR3 region: CATGGRSEANTEAFF. Here the CDR3 DNA reads TGTGCCACGGGAGGGAGATCTGAAGCGAACACTGAAGCTTTCTTT. The chain combines TRBV10-3 with TRBJ1-1; D is uncertain. Between the trimmed V and J ends, which lost 10 bases and 1 base, there was a span of 19 bases. Germline V lookup: CDR1 ENHRY, CDR2 SYGVKD. This CDR3 region has 15 residues.

The chain links TRBV3-1 (or the pseudogene TRBV3-2) to TRBJ1-5; 7 bases agree with TRBD1. The germline V gene has CDR1 LGHDT and CDR2 YNNKEL (reference sequence). This CDR3 region has 13 residues. V lost 4 bases and J lost 4; bases outside the gene matches: 1. Here the CDR3 reads CASSRDRNQPQHF. CDR3 nucleotide sequence: TGTGCCAGCAGCCGGGACAGAAATCAGCCCCAGCATTTT.

This rearrangement joins TRBV19 to TRBJ2-2; the D gene is possibly TRBD1 (5 bases). The CDR3 is made up of 13 amino acids. V lost 3 bases and J lost 5, with 7 bases in between. CDR1 is LNHDA and CDR2 is SQIVND in the germline V gene (reference sequence). CDR3 nucleotide sequence: TGTGCCAGTAGTATTAAGGGGACCGGGGAGCTGTTTTTT. Protein: CASSIKGTGELFF.

The chain joins TRBV27 to TRBJ1-1, with TRBD1 matching over 7 bases. CDR3 length: 13 amino acids. V lost 4 bases to trimming and J lost 4 bases; unmatched junction nucleotides: 3. Germline V lookup: CDR1 MNHEY, CDR2 SMNVEV (reference sequence). The CDR3: CASSSYRGTEAFF. CDR3 DNA sequence: TGTGCCAGCAGTTCCTACAGGGGCACTGAAGCTTTCTTT.

This clone came up a few times. The chain carries TRBV19 and TRBJ2-3, with D possibly TRBD1 on 5 matching bases. The CDR3 extends over 17 amino acids. The germline CDR1 and CDR2 sequences are LNHDA and SQIVND (reference sequence). V shed 6 bases and J shed 2 bases, with 21 bases lying between them. The CDR3 DNA reads as TGTGCCAGTAGCATCCCCTCTCTGACAGCTTACACAGATACGCAGTATTTT. Residues: CASSIPSLTAYTDTQYF.

J is TRBJ1-6 and V is TRBV5-1; D may be TRBD1 (5 bases). The CDR3 length is 15 residues. Germline lookup yields CDR1 SGHRS and CDR2 YFSETQ. V was cut by 0 bases and J by 7 bases, with 11 bases left in between. The CDR3 DNA is TGCGCCAGCAGCTTGGATGGTCAGGGAAATTCACCCCTCCACTTT. This codes for CASSLDGQGNSPLHF.

The chain has TRBV7-8 and TRBJ2-7, with 9 positions matching TRBD2. Germline CDR1 and CDR2: SGHVS and FQNEAQ. V was clipped by 7 bases and J by 8 bases; unmatched bases: 15. This CDR3 spans 15 amino acids. CDR3 region: CASTQQRGDTTKQYF. In DNA, the CDR3 is TGTGCCAGCACCCAGCAGCGGGGGGATACAACCAAGCAGTACTTC.

The chain recombines TRBV24-1 with TRBJ2-1; D is possibly TRBD2 (5 bases). Looked up from germline, CDR1 is KGHDR and CDR2 is SFDVKD. V was trimmed by 4 bases and J by 8 bases, leaving 14 bases between them. The CDR3 has 14 amino acids. The CDR3 protein is CATSESVAGDEQFF. DNA for the CDR3: TGTGCCACCAGTGAATCTGTGGCGGGCGATGAGCAGTTCTTC.

The chain carries TRBV4-1 and TRBJ1-5; D might be TRBD1 (5 bases). Trimming cost V 4 bases and J 7 bases, with 20 bases left between them. The germline gives CDR1 MGHRA, CDR2 YSYEKL. The CDR3 is made up of 16 amino acids. CDR3 sequence reads: CASSLLNVAGQQPQHF. CDR3 sequence (DNA): TGCGCCAGCAGCCTACTAAATGTGGCAGGGCAGCAGCCCCAGCATTTT.